Below, 19 T cell receptor beta chains from the same sample are listed, as sequenced in a study of vaccination and CD4 T cells after COVID-19. These receptors' antigens are unknown. The Oncomine TCR Beta short-read assay generated sequence data from the DNA of cultured CD4+ T cells. One entry per CDR3 protein, called by TCRdb with MiXCR from the PCR reads. The table shows under 25,000 distinct CDR3 sequences, with around 45% occurring only once. Treatment indicated: roughly ten-day PBMC culture with coronavirus spike peptide pools or control peptides (ViraFEST assay). Input material: CD4+ T cells from blood, cultured in vitro. All receptors derive from a human donor who had recovered from COVID-19.

The V and J genes are TRBV6-5 and TRBJ1-1, with D unresolved. V was pared by 0 bases and J by 1 base, with 12 bases between. The CDR3 consists of 16 residues. Germline values: CDR1 MNHEY, CDR2 SVGAGI. The CDR3 coding sequence is TGTGCCAGCAGTTACTCGATCGACTTGGGGAACACTGAAGCTTTCTTT. The encoded protein is CASSYSIDLGNTEAFF.

The genes are TRBV7-2 and TRBJ1-1, with D maybe TRBD1 (6 bases). Trimming took 4 bases from V and 2 from J, leaving 8 bases between them. The germline gives CDR1 SGHTA, CDR2 FQGNSA. The CDR3 length is 13 residues. CDR3 DNA sequence: TGTGCCAGCAGCTGGGGGGCAAACACTGAAGCTTTCTTT. It specifies CASSWGANTEAFF.

The chain links TRBV6-1 to TRBJ2-2; D gene unclear. This CDR3 has 13 residues. V was clipped by 6 bases and J by 3 bases, with 8 bases between them. CDR1 is MNHNS and CDR2 is SASEGT in the germline V gene. The CDR3 DNA sequence: TGTGCCAGCAGCCAGGTGGACACCGGGGAGCTGTTTTTT. Translating it yields CASSQVDTGELFF.

In its sample, this clonotype was seen once. The chain recombines TRBV7-2 with TRBJ1-1; D possibly corresponds to TRBD1 (5 bases). Deletions cut 0 bases from V and 8 bases from J, with 16 bases between. The germline V gene has CDR1 SGHTA and CDR2 FQGNSA. The CDR3 length is 15 residues. The CDR3 loop is CASSLAGGKGEEAFF. CDR3 DNA: TGTGCCAGCAGCTTAGCGGGGGGAAAGGGAGAGGAAGCTTTCTTT.

The chain carries TRBV7-2 and TRBJ2-3; D call uncertain. The CDR3 contains 12 residues. The V end lost 3 bases, the J end lost 5 bases, and 6 bases lay between the germline ends. Germline V gene data show CDR1 as SGHTA and CDR2 as FQGNSA. CDR3 DNA sequence: TGTGCCAGCAGCTTCATTTTAGATACGCAGTATTTT. It encodes CASSFILDTQYF.

This clonotype was picked up a small number of times. V is TRBV21-1 and J is TRBJ2-3; the table's D call, TRBD2, was not checked against the DNA. TRBV21-1 is listed as a pseudogene. The CDR3 is made up of 22 amino acids. CDR3: CASSTPGLEGRSHSTSTDTQYF. DNA for the CDR3: TGTGCCAGCAGCACACCGGGACTAGAGGGCCGTAGCCATTCAACTAGCACAGATACGCAGTATTTT.

The V gene is TRBV11-2, the J gene TRBJ1-1; D is possibly TRBD1 (6 bases). Germline CDR1 is SGHAT and CDR2 is FQNNGV. The V end was cut by 3 bases, the J end by 1 base, with 15 bases between. The CDR3 runs 16 residues. CDR3 protein: CASSLSGGLTNTEAFF. CDR3 bases: TGTGCCAGCAGCTTGTCTGGGGGCCTGACGAACACTGAAGCTTTCTTT.

This clonotype occurred a few times. The gene calls are TRBV7-2 and TRBJ2-2; D possibly corresponds to TRBD2 (6 bases). The CDR3 loop spans 13 amino acids. Per the germline V gene, CDR1 is SGHTA and CDR2 is FQGNSA. The V gene lost 3 bases and the J gene lost 5 bases, with 7 bases spanning the gap. In DNA, the CDR3 is TGTGCCAGCAGCTTGCTAGCGACCGGGGAGCTGTTTTTT. It yields the protein CASSLLATGELFF. Variable domain in full (rest from reference TRBV7-2 and TRBJ2-2): GAGVSQSPSNKVTEKGKDVELRCDPISGHTALYWYRQSLGQGLEFLIYFQGNSAPDKSGLPSDRFSAERTGGSVSTLTIQRTQQEDSAVYLCASSLLATGELFFGEGSRLTVL.

This clonotype was observed a handful of times. The chain combines TRBV7-2 with TRBJ2-3; D is uncertain. This CDR3 spans 12 amino acids. The V gene lost 4 bases and the J gene lost 6 bases, with 8 bases spanning the gap. CDR1 and CDR2 (germline): SGHTA, FQGNSA. The CDR3 here is CASSSHADTQYF. The CDR3 coding sequence is TGTGCCAGCAGCTCCCACGCGGATACGCAGTATTTT.

The V call is TRBV30, the J call TRBJ1-5, with a possible D match to TRBD1 (6 bases). CDR3 size: 13 residues. V gave up 0 bases and J gave up 5 bases, with 8 bases separating them. Germline values: CDR1 GTSNPN, CDR2 SVGIG (reference sequence). In DNA form, the CDR3 reads TGTGCCTGGAGTGTAAGGGGGGATCAGCCCCAGCATTTT. Translation gives CAWSVRGDQPQHF. Supplemented by reference TRBV30 and TRBJ1-5, the full variable domain reads SQTIHQWPATLVQPVGSPLSLECTVEGTSNPNLYWYRQAAGRGLQLLFYSVGIGQISSEVPQNLSASRPQDRQFILSSKKLLLSDSGFYLCAWSVRGDQPQHFGDGTRLSIL.

This clonotype was seen a few times. The chain joins TRBV11-3 to TRBJ2-2; D not resolved. CDR3 size: 15 residues. Trimming took 2 bases from V and 6 from J, leaving 13 bases between them. The V gene's germline CDR1 is SGHNT and CDR2 YENEEA. CDR3 protein: CASSLSAVGAGELFF. For the CDR3, the DNA is TGTGCCAGCAGCTTAAGCGCGGTAGGAGCCGGGGAGCTGTTTTTT.

This chain joins TRBV4-3 and TRBJ1-1, with a tentative D call TRBD1 (6 bases). Looked up from germline, CDR1 is LGHNA and CDR2 is YSLEER. This CDR3 spans 16 amino acids. V lost 1 base and J lost 5, with 17 bases in between. The CDR3 sequence: CASSQVWRGAKTEAFF. Here the CDR3 DNA reads TGCGCCAGCAGCCAAGTGTGGCGGGGGGCGAAGACTGAAGCTTTCTTT.

CDR3: CASSLGSRTGELFF. CDR3 DNA sequence: TGTGCCAGCAGTTTGGGGAGCCGCACCGGGGAGCTGTTTTTT. V usage is TRBV12-3 or TRBV12-4 and J usage is TRBJ2-2, with TRBD2 as a possible D gene (5 bases). V lost 3 bases to trimming and J lost 4 bases, with 9 bases between them. This CDR3 has 14 amino acids.

This rearrangement joins TRBV7-2 to TRBJ1-1; no clear D gene. CDR3 length: 11 residues. Germline assignment: CDR1 SGHTA and CDR2 FQGNSA. Between the trimmed V and J ends, which lost 2 bases and 6 bases, there was a span of 4 bases. The CDR3 DNA reads TGTGCCAGCAGCTTAATATCTGAAGCTTTCTTT. It translates to CASSLISEAFF.

This chain links TRBV6-1 with TRBJ2-3, with 9 bases identical to TRBD2. With 10 bases clipped from V and 1 base from J, the junction kept 0 bases outside the gene matches. CDR1 and CDR2 from the germline V gene are MNHNS and SASEGT. CDR3 size: 12 residues. In nucleotides, the CDR3 is TGTGCCACTAGCGGGGGCACAGATACGCAGTATTTT. This codes for CATSGGTDTQYF.

This clonotype was recorded a few times. V usage is TRBV2 and J usage is TRBJ2-5, with no clear D. CDR1 is SNHLY, CDR2 FYNNEI, per germline. The CDR3 sequence is 13 residues long. The germline V and J ends were trimmed by 7 bases and 7 bases, with 16 bases remaining between them. CDR3 DNA sequence: TGTGCCAGCATGGGGATGGGGTCGGGGACCCAGTACTTC. This gives the protein CASMGMGSGTQYF.

The chain is built from TRBV4-3 and TRBJ1-1; D is possibly TRBD1 (6 bases). The ends were cut back, 2 bases at V and 2 bases at J, with 9 bases in the middle. This CDR3 is 14 amino acids long. CDR1 and CDR2 (germline): LGHNA, YSLEER. The CDR3 loop is CASSQHRANTEAFF. Here the CDR3 DNA reads TGCGCCAGCAGCCAACACAGGGCTAACACTGAAGCTTTCTTT.

This clonotype was detected only once. V gene TRBV12-3 or TRBV12-4 combines with J gene TRBJ2-2; 8 positions match TRBD1. After removal of 3 bases from V and 3 bases from J, the junction contained 15 bases not matched to a gene. This CDR3 is 19 amino acids long. DNA of the CDR3: TGTGCCAGCAGTTTCGGGACAGGATGGGGGATAAGGGACACCGGGGAGCTGTTTTTT. Translated, it gives CASSFGTGWGIRDTGELFF.

This rearrangement joins TRBV2 to TRBJ1-1; D is unclear. This CDR3 contains 12 residues. Trimming removed 7 bases at V and 3 bases at J, with 9 bases between. Germline-derived CDR1 and CDR2 are SNHLY and FYNNEI. CDR3 amino acids: CASNKDHTEAFF. The DNA of the CDR3 is TGTGCCAGCAACAAGGACCACACTGAAGCTTTCTTT.